This record looks at one T cell receptor (beta chain) sequence and its context. The antigen is unknown. This record belongs to a study of neurological immune-mediated disorders. Unsorted libraries came from 2 million PBMCs stored at -80 °C. TCRdb processed the 5' RACE reads anew with MiXCR; each CDR3 protein has one entry. The sample carries around 68,000 distinct CDR3 sequences, 4.1% recorded once. CDR3 length equals 14 residues. J lost 5 bases, V lost 2 bases, and 5 bases had no gene match. Germline loops: CDR1 MNHNY, CDR2 SVGAGI (reference sequence). Study conclusions and caveats: The highest TCR clonal expansion occurred in HTLV-1-associated myelopathy; multiple sclerosis fell below healthy controls. Sharing of CDR3 amino acid sequences among expanded clones across subjects was absent, suggesting private repertoires in all groups.

Input material: PBMCs. V is TRBV6-6 and J is TRBJ1-2; 7 bases agree with TRBD1. The TCR was taken from a man aged 45 to 65 with multiple sclerosis. CDR3 DNA: TGTGCCAGCAGTTACGGTCAGGGGGGATATGGCTACACCTTC. It codes for CASSYGQGGYGYTF.